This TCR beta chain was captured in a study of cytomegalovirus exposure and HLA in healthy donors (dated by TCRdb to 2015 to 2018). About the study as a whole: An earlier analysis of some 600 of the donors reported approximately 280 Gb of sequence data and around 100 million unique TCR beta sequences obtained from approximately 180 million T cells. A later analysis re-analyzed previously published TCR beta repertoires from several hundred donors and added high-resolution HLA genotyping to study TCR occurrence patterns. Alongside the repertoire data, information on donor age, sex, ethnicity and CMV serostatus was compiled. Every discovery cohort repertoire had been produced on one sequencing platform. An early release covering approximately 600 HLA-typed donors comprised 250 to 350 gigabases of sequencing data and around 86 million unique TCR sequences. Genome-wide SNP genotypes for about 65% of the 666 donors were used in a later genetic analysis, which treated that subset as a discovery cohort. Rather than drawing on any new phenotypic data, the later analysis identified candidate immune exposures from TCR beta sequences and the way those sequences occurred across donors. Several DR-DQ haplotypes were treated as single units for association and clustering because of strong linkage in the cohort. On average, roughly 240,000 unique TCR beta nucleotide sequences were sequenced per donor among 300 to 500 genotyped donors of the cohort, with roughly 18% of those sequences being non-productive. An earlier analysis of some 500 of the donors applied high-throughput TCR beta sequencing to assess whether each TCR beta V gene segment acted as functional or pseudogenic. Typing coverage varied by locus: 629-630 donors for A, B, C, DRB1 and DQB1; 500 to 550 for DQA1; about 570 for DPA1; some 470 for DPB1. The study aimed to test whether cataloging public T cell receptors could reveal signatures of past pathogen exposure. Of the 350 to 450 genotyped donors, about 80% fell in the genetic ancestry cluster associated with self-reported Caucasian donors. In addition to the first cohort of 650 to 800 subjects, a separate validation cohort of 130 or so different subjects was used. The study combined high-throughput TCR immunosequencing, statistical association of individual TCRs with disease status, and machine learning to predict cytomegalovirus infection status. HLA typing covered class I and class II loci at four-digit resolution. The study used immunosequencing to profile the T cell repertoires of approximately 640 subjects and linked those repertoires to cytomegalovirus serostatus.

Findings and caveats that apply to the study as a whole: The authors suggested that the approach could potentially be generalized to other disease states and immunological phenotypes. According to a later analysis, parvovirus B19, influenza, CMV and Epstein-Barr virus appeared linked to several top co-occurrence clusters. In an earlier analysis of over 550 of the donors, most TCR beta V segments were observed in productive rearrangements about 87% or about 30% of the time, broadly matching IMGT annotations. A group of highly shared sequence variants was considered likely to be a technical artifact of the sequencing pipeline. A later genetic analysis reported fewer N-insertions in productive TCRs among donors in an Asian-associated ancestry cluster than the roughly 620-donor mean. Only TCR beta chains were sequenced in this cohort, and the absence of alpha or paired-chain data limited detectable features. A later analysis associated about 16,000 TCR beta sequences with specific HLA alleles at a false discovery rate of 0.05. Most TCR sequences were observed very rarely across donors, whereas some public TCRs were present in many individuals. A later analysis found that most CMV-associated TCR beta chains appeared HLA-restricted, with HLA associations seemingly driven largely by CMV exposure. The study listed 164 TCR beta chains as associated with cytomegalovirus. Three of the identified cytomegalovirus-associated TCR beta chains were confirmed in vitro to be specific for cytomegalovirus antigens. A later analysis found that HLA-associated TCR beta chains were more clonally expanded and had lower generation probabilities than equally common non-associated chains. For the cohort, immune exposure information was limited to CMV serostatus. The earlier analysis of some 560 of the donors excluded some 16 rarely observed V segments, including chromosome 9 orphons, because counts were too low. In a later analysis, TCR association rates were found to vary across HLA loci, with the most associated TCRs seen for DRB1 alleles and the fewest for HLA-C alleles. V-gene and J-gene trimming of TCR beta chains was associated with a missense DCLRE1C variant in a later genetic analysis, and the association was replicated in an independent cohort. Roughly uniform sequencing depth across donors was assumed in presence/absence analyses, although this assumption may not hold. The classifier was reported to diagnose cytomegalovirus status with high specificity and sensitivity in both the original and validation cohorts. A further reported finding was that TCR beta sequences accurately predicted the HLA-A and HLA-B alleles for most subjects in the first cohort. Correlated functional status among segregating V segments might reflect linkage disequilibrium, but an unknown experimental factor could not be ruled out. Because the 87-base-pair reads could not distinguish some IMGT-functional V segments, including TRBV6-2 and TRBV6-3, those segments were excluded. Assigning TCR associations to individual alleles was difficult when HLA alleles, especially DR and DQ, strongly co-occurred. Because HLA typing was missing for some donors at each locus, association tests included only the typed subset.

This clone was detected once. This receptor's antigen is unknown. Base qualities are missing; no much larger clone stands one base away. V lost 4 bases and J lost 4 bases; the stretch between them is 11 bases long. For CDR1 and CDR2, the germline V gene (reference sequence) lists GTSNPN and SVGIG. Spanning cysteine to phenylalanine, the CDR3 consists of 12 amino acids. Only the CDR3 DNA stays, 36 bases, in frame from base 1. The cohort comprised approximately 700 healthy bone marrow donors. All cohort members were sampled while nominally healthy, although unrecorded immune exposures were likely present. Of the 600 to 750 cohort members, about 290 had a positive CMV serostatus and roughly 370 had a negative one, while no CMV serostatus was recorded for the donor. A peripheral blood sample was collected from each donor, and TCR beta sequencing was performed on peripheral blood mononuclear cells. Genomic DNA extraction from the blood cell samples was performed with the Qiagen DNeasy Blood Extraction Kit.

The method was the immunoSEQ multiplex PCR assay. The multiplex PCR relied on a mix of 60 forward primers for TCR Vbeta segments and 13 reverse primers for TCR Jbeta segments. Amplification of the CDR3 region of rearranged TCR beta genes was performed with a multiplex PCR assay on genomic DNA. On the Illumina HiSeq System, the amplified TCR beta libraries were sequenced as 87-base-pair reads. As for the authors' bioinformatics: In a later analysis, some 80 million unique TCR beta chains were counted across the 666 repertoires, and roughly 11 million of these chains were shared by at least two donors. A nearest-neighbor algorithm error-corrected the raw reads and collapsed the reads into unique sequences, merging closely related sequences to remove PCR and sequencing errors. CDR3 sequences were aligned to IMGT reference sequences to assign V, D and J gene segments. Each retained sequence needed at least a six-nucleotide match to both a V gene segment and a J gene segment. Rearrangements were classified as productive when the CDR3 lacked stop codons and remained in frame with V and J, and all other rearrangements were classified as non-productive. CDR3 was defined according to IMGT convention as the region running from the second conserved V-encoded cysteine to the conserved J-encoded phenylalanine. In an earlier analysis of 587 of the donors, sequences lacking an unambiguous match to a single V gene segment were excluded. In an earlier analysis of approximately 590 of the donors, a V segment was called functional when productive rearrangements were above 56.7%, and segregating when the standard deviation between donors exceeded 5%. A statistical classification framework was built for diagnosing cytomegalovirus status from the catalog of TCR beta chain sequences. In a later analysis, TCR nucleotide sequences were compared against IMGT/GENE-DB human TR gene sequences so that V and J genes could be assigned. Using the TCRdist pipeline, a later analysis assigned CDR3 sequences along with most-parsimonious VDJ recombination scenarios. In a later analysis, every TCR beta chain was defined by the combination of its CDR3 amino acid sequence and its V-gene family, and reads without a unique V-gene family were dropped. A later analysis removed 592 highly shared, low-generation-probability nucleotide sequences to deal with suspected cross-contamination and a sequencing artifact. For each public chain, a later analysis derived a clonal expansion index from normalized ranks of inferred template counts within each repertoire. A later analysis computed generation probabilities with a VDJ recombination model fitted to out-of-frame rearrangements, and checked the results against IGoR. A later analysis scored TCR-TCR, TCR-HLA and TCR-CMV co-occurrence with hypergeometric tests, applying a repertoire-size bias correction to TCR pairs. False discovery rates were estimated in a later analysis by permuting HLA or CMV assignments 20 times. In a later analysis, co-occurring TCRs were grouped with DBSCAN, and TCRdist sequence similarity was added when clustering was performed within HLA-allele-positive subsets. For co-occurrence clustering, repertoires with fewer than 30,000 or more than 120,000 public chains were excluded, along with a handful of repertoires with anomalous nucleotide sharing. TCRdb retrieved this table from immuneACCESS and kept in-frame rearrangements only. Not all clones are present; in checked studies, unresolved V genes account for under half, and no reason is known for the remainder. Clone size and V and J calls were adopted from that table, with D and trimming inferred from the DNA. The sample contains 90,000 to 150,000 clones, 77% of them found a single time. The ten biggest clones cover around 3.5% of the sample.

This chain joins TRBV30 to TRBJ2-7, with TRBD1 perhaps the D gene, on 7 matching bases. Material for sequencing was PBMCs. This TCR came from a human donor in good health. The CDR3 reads CAWTGGKYEQYF. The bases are TGTGCCTGGACAGGGGGGAAGTACGAGCAGTACTTC.